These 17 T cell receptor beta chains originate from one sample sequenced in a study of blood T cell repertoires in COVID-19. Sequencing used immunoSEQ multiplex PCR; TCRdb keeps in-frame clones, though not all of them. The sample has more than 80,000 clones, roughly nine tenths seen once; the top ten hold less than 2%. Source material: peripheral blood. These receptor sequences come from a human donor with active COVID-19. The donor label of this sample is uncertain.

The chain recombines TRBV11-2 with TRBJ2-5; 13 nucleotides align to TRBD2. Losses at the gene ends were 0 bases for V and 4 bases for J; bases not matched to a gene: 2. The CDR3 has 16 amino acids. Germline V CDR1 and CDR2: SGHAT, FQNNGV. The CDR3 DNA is TGTGCCAGCAGCTTAGATAGGACTAGCGGGGGAGAGACCCAGTACTTC. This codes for CASSLDRTSGGETQYF.

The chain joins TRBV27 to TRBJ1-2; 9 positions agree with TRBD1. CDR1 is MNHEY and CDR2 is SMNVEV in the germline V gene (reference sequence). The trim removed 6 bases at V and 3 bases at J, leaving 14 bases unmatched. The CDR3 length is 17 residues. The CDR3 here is CASSLMTGTGTHYGYTF. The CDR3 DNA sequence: TGTGCCAGCAGCCTGATGACCGGGACAGGGACGCACTATGGCTACACCTTC.

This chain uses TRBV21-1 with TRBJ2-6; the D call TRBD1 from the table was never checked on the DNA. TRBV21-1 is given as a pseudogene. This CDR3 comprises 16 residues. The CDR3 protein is CASSLGARGGANVLTF. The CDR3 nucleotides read TGTGCCAGCAGCCTTGGGGCGCGTGGTGGGGCCAACGTCCTGACTTTC.

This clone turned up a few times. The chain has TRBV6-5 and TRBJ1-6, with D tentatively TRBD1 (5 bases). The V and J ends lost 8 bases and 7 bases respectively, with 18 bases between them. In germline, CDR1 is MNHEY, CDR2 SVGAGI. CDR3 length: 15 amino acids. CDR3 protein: CASHRLPEGNSPLHF. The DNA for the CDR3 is TGTGCCAGCCATCGACTACCGGAGGGGAATTCACCCCTCCACTTT.

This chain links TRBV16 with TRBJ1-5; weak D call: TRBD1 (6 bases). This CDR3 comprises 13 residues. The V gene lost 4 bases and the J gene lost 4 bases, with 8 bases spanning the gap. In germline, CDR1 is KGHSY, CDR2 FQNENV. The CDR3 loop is CASSPGQNQPQHF. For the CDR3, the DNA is TGTGCCAGCAGCCCAGGACAGAATCAGCCCCAGCATTTT. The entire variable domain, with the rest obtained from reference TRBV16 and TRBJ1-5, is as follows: GEEVAQTPKHLVRGEGQKAKLYCAPIKGHSYVFWYQQVLKNEFKFLISFQNENVFDETGMPKERFSAKCLPNSPCSLEIQATKLEDSAVYFCASSPGQNQPQHFGDGTRLSIL.

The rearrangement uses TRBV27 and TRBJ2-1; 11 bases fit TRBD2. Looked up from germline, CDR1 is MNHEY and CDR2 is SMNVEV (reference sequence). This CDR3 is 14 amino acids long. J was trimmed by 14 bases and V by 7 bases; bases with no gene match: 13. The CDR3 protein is CASTVTSGGGLEFF. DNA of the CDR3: TGTGCCAGCACCGTAACTAGCGGGGGTGGTCTTGAGTTCTTC.

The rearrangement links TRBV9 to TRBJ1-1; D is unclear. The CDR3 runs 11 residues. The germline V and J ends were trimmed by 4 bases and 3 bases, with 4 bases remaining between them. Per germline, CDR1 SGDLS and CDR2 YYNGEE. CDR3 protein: CASSSDTEAFF. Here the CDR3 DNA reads TGTGCCAGCAGCTCCGACACTGAAGCTTTCTTT.

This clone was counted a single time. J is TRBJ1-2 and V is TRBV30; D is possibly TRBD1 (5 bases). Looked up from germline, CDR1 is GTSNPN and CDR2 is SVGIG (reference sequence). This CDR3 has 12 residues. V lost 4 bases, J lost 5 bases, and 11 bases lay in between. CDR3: CAWMGGLYGYTF. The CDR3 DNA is TGTGCCTGGATGGGGGGACTTTATGGCTACACCTTC.

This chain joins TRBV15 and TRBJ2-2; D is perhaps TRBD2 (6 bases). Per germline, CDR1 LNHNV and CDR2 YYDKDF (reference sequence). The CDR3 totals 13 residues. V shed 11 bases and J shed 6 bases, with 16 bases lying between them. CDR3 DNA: TGTGCCTCTGGGAGGCATGGGGCCGGGGAGCTGTTTTTT. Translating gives CASGRHGAGELFF.

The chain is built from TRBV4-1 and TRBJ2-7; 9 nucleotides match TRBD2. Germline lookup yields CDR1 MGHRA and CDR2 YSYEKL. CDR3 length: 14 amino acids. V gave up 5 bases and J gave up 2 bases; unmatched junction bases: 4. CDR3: CASSASGGTYEQYF. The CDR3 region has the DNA TGCGCCAGCAGCGCCAGCGGGGGGACCTACGAGCAGTACTTC.

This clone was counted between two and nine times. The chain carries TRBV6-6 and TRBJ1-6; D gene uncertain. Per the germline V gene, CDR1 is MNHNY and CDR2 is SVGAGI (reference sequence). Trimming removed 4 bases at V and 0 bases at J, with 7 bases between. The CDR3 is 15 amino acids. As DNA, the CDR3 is TGTGCCAGCAGTTCCATGAGCTCCTATAATTCACCCCTCCACTTT. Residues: CASSSMSSYNSPLHF.

CDR3 DNA sequence: TGTGCCAGCGGAGGGTTTACTAACTATGGCTACACCTTC. Its translation is CASGGFTNYGYTF. The rearrangement uses TRBV12-3 or TRBV12-4 and TRBJ1-2; D gene uncertain. V was shortened by 8 bases and J by 0 bases, with 10 bases between the two germline ends. The CDR3 has 13 amino acids.

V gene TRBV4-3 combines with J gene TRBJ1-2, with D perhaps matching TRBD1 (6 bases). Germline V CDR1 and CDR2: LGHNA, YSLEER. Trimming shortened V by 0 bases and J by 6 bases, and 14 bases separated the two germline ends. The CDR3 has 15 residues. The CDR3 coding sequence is TGCGCCAGCAGCCAAGATTTGCGGGCAGGGGATGGCTACACCTTC. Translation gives CASSQDLRAGDGYTF.

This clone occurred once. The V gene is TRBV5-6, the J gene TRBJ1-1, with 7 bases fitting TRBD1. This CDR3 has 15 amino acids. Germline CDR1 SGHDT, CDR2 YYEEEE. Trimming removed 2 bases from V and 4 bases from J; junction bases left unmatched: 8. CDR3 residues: CASSFLDRVGTEAFF. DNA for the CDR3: TGTGCCAGCAGCTTCTTAGACAGGGTCGGCACTGAAGCTTTCTTT.

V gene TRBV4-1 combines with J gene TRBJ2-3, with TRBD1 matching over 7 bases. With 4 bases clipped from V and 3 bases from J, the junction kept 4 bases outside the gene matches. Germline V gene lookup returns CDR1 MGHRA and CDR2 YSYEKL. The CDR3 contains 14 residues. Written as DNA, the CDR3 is TGCGCCAGCAGCCTGACAGGGTGGACAGATACGCAGTATTTT. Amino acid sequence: CASSLTGWTDTQYF.

The DNA of the CDR3 is TGTGCCAGCAGCTTAGATGGCAGGCCTGAAGCTTTCTTT. Translated, it gives CASSLDGRPEAFF. The chain combines TRBV11-2 with TRBJ1-1; D remains ambiguous. The CDR3 totals 13 residues. Trimming shortened V by 0 bases and J by 6 bases, and 8 bases separated the two germline ends. Germline CDR1 SGHAT, CDR2 FQNNGV.

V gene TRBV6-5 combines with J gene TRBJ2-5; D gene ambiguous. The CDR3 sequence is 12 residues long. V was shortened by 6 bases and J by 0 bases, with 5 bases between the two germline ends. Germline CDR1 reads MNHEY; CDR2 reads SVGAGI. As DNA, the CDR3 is TGTGCCAGCAGCCGGGACCAAGAGACCCAGTACTTC. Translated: CASSRDQETQYF.